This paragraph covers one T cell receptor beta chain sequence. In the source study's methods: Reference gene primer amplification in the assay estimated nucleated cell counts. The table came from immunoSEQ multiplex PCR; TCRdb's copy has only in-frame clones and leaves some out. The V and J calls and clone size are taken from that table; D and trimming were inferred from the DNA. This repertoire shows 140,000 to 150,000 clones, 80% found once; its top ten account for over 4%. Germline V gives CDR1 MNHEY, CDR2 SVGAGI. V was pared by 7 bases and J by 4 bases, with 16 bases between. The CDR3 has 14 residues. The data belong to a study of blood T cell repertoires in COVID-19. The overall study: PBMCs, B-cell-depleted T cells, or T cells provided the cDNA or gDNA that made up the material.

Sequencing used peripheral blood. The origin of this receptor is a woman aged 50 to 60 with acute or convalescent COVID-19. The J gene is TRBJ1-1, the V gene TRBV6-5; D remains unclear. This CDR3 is CASKGPGGGTEAFF. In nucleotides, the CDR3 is TGTGCCAGCAAAGGTCCGGGAGGCGGCACTGAAGCTTTCTTT.